This T cell receptor (beta chain) comes out of a study of CD8 T cells in ankylosing spondylitis. Trimming removed 0 bases at V and 1 base at J, with 16 bases between. This CDR3 has 16 residues. Germline lookup yields CDR1 DFQATT and CDR2 SNEGSKA (reference sequence). Whole-study results and caveats: The clones that were linked to disease were reported to be significantly enriched in matched synovial fluid samples from ankylosing spondylitis patients. A TCR beta motif of 7 to 9 highly homologous variants seemed to mark ankylosing spondylitis blood. Within peripheral blood, clones linked to disease were CD8+ and relatively rare.

TCRdb analysed the 5' RACE reads with MiXCR anew, one entry per CDR3 protein. There are 200,000 to 250,000 distinct CDR3 sequences in the sample; about 16% occur only once, and under 45% lies in the top ten. A remark on this clonotype: Its antigen remains unknown.

The TCR was taken from a male donor with ankylosing spondylitis. The V call is TRBV20-1, the J call TRBJ2-7, with D unclear. The source material was blood, either unsorted or a sorted T cell fraction (not recorded which). DNA of the CDR3: TGCAGTGCTAGAGATCTTATGGGCGGCAGGTCCTACGAGCAGTACTTC. It codes for CSARDLMGGRSYEQYF.